This T cell receptor (beta chain) was recovered during a study of shared clonotypes between healthy human individuals. Background on the study: CD4 naive cells filled three plates per donor, CD4 memory three, CD8 naive two and CD8 memory one.

This clone was recorded a few times. Antigen unknown. This sample also contains other DNA sequences that code for the same CDR3. V was pared by 4 bases and J by 0 bases, with 3 bases between. The CDR3 is 11 amino acids. Germline loops: CDR1 DFQATT, CDR2 SNEGSKA (reference sequence). An even split of each subset's genomic DNA across several immunoSEQ plates was performed. Sequencing was performed with immunoSEQ multiplex PCR; in TCRdb, only in-frame clones are kept and a portion is missing. The sample carries about a million clones, 70% to 80% recorded once. Overall study findings and caveats: Rarefaction curves obtained for sorted subsets showed sequencing incomplete despite large depth. Generally, naive subsets came out with larger estimated richness than memory subsets.

The sequenced sample consisted of memory CD4+ T cells from PBMCs. Subset reported: CD45RA-negative fraction. The sequence came from a man between 18 and 35 years old in good health. Some clones in this sample may be carry-over from other donors' samples. This chain uses TRBV20-1 with TRBJ1-1; no firm D call. The CDR3 loop is CSAKVNTEAFF. Written as DNA, the CDR3 is TGCAGTGCTAAGGTGAACACTGAAGCTTTCTTT.